This T cell receptor (beta chain) was found in a study of blood T cell repertoires in COVID-19. CDR1 SGHRS and CDR2 YFSETQ come from the germline V gene. Trimming removed 4 bases at V and 0 bases at J, with 7 bases between. This CDR3 contains 14 residues. This table comes from immunoSEQ multiplex PCR, and its TCRdb copy is limited to in-frame clones, with some not included. The data show approximately 310,000 clones, with around 90% seen just once and approximately 5.2% held by the top ten. Sequencing input: PBMCs or T cells enriched from blood (not recorded which). The sequence was obtained from a man aged 55 to 70 who had recovered from COVID-19. J is TRBJ2-2 and V is TRBV5-1; D not certain. This chain's CDR3 is CASSAAANTGELFF. In DNA form, the CDR3 reads TGCGCCAGCAGCGCGGCGGCGAACACCGGGGAGCTGTTTTTT.